Listed below are T cell receptor beta chains from one sample, sequenced in a study of blood T cell repertoires in COVID-19. The assay was immunoSEQ multiplex PCR, and TCRdb's table has in-frame clones only and misses some. The sample contains about 250,000 clones, around 82% of which appear only once. Sequencing used peripheral blood. The receptors here all came from a man between 50 and 59 years old with active or convalescent COVID-19. The CDR3 runs from the conserved cysteine through the conserved F or W. The order of the fields is V gene, D gene, clone size, J gene, CDR3 DNA, CDR3 protein. D genes are given only for firm matches. Clone size is shown for a subset of rows, as once, few, many or a class of expanded clone.

TRBV7-3	-	-	TRBJ2-3	TGTGCCAGCAGCTTAGGGGGCCCCACAGATACGCAGTATTTT	CASSLGGPTDTQYF
TRBV20-1	-	-	TRBJ2-5	TGCAGTGCTAGTGCCGGGGAGACCCAGTACTTC	CSASAGETQYF
TRBV5-4	-	-	TRBJ1-1	TGTGCCAGCAGCTTGGTAGCGGGAGCAGACACTGAAGCTTTCTTT	CASSLVAGADTEAFF
TRBV11-1	TRBD1	-	TRBJ2-6	TGTGCCAGCAGCTTCAGGGGGTCTGGGGCCAACGTCCTGACTTTC	CASSFRGSGANVLTF
TRBV5-1	-	-	TRBJ2-2	TGCGCCAGCAGCGCTTTTAGGACAGCGAACACCGGGGAGCTGTTTTTT	CASSAFRTANTGELFF
TRBV2	TRBD1	-	TRBJ2-7	TGTGCCACTGTTAACAGGGGGACGCGCTACGAGCAGTACTTC	CATVNRGTRYEQYF
TRBV6-6	-	few	TRBJ2-3	TGTGCCAGCAGTCAGACAGCAGATACGCAGTATTTT	CASSQTADTQYF
TRBV5-6	-	-	TRBJ1-3	TGTGCCAGCAGCTTCCAAAGAAACACCATATATTTT	CASSFQRNTIYF
TRBV3-1/TRBV3-2	-	-	TRBJ2-6	TGTGCCAGCAGGTCCTGGGGGGGGACAAACTCTGGGGCCAACGTCCTGACTTTC	CASRSWGGTNSGANVLTF
TRBV5-1	-	-	TRBJ1-4	TGCGCCAGCAGCCTACAGACACGTAGGGAAAAACTGTTTTTT	CASSLQTRREKLFF
TRBV27	-	-	TRBJ2-2	TGTGCCAGCAGTCCCAGGGGGGACCGGGGAGCTGTTTTT	CASSPRGDRGAVF
TRBV19	-	-	TRBJ1-2	TGTGCCAGTAGTATAGGCGGCGATGGGGGCTACACCTTC	CASSIGGDGGYTF
TRBV6-6	TRBD1	-	TRBJ2-3	TGTGCCAGCAGTGCCCCCGACAGGGGTGGTACAGATACGCAGTATTTT	CASSAPDRGGTDTQYF
TRBV7-2	-	-	TRBJ2-5	TGTGCCAGCAGCTACTATCGGGAGACCCAGTACTTC	CASSYYRETQYF
TRBV6-2/TRBV6-3	-	-	TRBJ1-2	TGTGCCAGCAGTCTGGAGGTTAACTATGGCTACACCTTC	CASSLEVNYGYTF
TRBV30	TRBD1	few	TRBJ1-6	TGTGCCTGGGCGGGACAGACAAATTCACCCCTCCACTTT	CAWAGQTNSPLHF
TRBV3-1/TRBV3-2	-	-	TRBJ1-2	TGTGCCAGCACCACCCTGGGCTATCGCGGCTACACCTTC	CASTTLGYRGYTF
TRBV20-1	TRBD2	-	TRBJ2-1	TGCAGTGCTAGTAGCGGGGTCGCCTACAATGAGCAGTTCTTC	CSASSGVAYNEQFF
TRBV28	-	-	TRBJ1-1	TGTGCCAGCAGCCCCGCGACAGGACCGAACACTGAAGCTTTCTTT	CASSPATGPNTEAFF
TRBV2	-	-	TRBJ2-1	TGTGCCAGCAGTGATCGGCAGGGGGGAGGCAATGAGCAGTTCTTC	CASSDRQGGGNEQFF
TRBV5-1	TRBD1	-	TRBJ2-7	TGCGCCAGCAGCTTGGGACAGGGGGTCTCCTACGAGCAGTACTTC	CASSLGQGVSYEQYF
TRBV5-5	-	few	TRBJ2-1	TGTGCCAGCAGCTTGGTGGGAGCGGTCAGCCGGAGTGAGCAGTTCTTC	CASSLVGAVSRSEQFF
TRBV19	-	-	TRBJ2-1	TGTGCCAGTAGCCTCGGGGACTCCTACAATGAGCAGTTCTTC	CASSLGDSYNEQFF
TRBV2	TRBD1	-	TRBJ1-5	TGTGCCAGCAGTGCCGGACAGGGTAGCAATCAGCCCCAGCATTTT	CASSAGQGSNQPQHF
TRBV2	-	-	TRBJ1-2	TGTGCCAGCAGTCCTAGATTAAACTATGGCTACACCTTC	CASSPRLNYGYTF
TRBV5-4	TRBD1	-	TRBJ2-5	TGTGCCAGCAGCTCGACCAGCCAGGGGGCAAAAGAGACCCAGTACTTC	CASSSTSQGAKETQYF
TRBV7-3	TRBD1	-	TRBJ2-3	TGTGCCAGCAGCCCGCGGACAGGGGCCCGCACAGATACGCAGTATTTT	CASSPRTGARTDTQYF
TRBV28	-	-	TRBJ2-7	TGTGCCAGCAGTTCTCTCGGCAGGGATCCCTACGAGCAGTACTTC	CASSSLGRDPYEQYF
TRBV7-2	TRBD2	-	TRBJ2-1	TGTGCCAGCAGCCGTAGCGGGGGGGGGTCCGAGCAGTTCTTC	CASSRSGGGSEQFF
TRBV23-1	TRBD2	-	TRBJ2-1	TGCGCCAGCAGTCGTGGGACTAGCGGGGAGAATGAGCAGTTCTTC	CASSRGTSGENEQFF
TRBV6-5	-	-	TRBJ2-7	TGTGCCAGCGAGGAAGCGGCGCGGGCCGAGCAGTACTTC	CASEEAARAEQYF
TRBV6-1	-	-	TRBJ1-2	TGTGCCAGCAGTGAGGGGTGGGGCGCGAACTATGGCTACACCTTC	CASSEGWGANYGYTF
TRBV29-1	-	-	TRBJ1-1	TGCAGCGTTGTTACCAGGGTTACTGAAGCTTTCTTT	CSVVTRVTEAFF
TRBV3-1/TRBV3-2	TRBD2	-	TRBJ2-1	TGTGCCAGCAGCGCTCGCGGGGGGGCGGGAAATGAGCAGTTCTTC	CASSARGGAGNEQFF
TRBV7-9	TRBD1	-	TRBJ1-5	TGTGCCAGCAGCTCGCTCTCCGGGACAGGGGACCAGCCCCAGCATTTT	CASSSLSGTGDQPQHF
TRBV6-5	TRBD1	-	TRBJ1-2	TGTGCCATCGACAGGGGACGTGGCTATGGCTACACCTTC	CAIDRGRGYGYTF
TRBV30	-	once	TRBJ1-1	TGTGCCTGGACCCTACGAGGCGACACTGAAGCTTTCTTT	CAWTLRGDTEAFF
TRBV5-4	-	-	TRBJ1-2	TGTGCCAGCAGCCAAAGGGCGGGTGAAGGCTACACCTTC	CASSQRAGEGYTF
TRBV6-6	-	-	TRBJ1-1	TGTGCCAGCAGTTCAGATACCCCGAACACTGAAGCTTTCTTT	CASSSDTPNTEAFF
TRBV12-3/TRBV12-4	-	-	TRBJ1-5	TGTGCCAGCAGTTTAGGGGGGCATCAGCCCCAGCATTTT	CASSLGGHQPQHF
TRBV29-1	-	-	TRBJ2-5	TGCAGCGTTGGAGGGGAGACCCAGTACTTC	CSVGGETQYF
TRBV19	-	-	TRBJ1-1	TGTGCCAGTAGTATATCGAGTATGAACACTGAAGCTTTCTTT	CASSISSMNTEAFF
TRBV5-1	TRBD1	-	TRBJ1-2	TGCGCCAGCACCCAGGGACAGAACTATGGCTACACCTTC	CASTQGQNYGYTF
TRBV3-1/TRBV3-2	-	-	TRBJ1-6	TGTGCCAGCAGCCAAGCGGCAGGGAATTCACCCCTCCACTTT	CASSQAAGNSPLHF
TRBV29-1	TRBD1	once	TRBJ2-7	TGCAGCGTTGAGGGGACAGGGAGCTCCTACGAGCAGTACTTC	CSVEGTGSSYEQYF
TRBV2	TRBD1	-	TRBJ1-1	TGTGCCAGCAGTCCTATTGACAGGGGCGAGGCTAAGGACACTGAAGCTTTCTTT	CASSPIDRGEAKDTEAFF
TRBV6-6	-	-	TRBJ1-4	TGTGCCAGCAGTGGGGGACAAGATAATGAAAAACTGTTTTTT	CASSGGQDNEKLFF
TRBV6-5	-	-	TRBJ2-2	TGTGCCAGCAGCCGTCGGGGCACCGGGGAGCTGTTTTTT	CASSRRGTGELFF
TRBV30	-	-	TRBJ1-1	TGTGCCTGGAGCCCCCCCTTAGGGGGCACTGAAGCTTTCTTT	CAWSPPLGGTEAFF
TRBV27	TRBD1	-	TRBJ1-2	TGTGCCAGCAGCCTAGGGACAGGGGTTAACGGCTACACCTTC	CASSLGTGVNGYTF
TRBV7-2	TRBD1	-	TRBJ2-3	TGTGCCAGCAGCCCTAGGGTCAGGGGGCGCGAGGCAGATACGCAGTATTTT	CASSPRVRGREADTQYF
TRBV6-5	-	-	TRBJ2-7	TGTGCCAGCACTAAAAGGCAGGACTACTACGAGCAGTACTTC	CASTKRQDYYEQYF
TRBV3-1/TRBV3-2	TRBD1	once	TRBJ2-1	TGTGCCAGCAGCCAACCCCTCAGGGACAGATACAATGAGCAGTTCTTC	CASSQPLRDRYNEQFF
TRBV19	-	-	TRBJ1-5	TGTGCCAGTAGTATAAGGGGGGGCCCGAGCAATCAGCCCCAGCATTTT	CASSIRGGPSNQPQHF